This passage covers 15 T cell receptor beta chains from one sample sequenced in a study of patients and donors after allogeneic stem cell transplantation. TCRdb passed the RT-PCR reads through MiXCR, listing each CDR3 protein once. The table records fewer than 500,000 distinct CDR3 sequences, roughly 17% of them present only once. The specimen was blood, either unsorted or a sorted T cell fraction (not recorded which). These receptor sequences come from a human donor who was either an allogeneic HSCT recipient or a stem cell or donor lymphocyte infusion donor (not recorded which). It is not recorded whose cells these are; they may come from a transplant donor.

The chain uses TRBV7-2 and TRBJ2-1; D possibly corresponds to TRBD1 (5 bases). Trimming left V 1 base short and J 8 bases short, with 12 bases between. Germline V CDR1 and CDR2: SGHTA, FQGNSA. This CDR3 has 14 amino acids. The DNA for the CDR3 is TGTGCCAGCAGCTTAGAACCGAGCAGGGATGAGCAGTTCTTC. Translated: CASSLEPSRDEQFF. Full variable domain (remainder filled in from reference TRBV7-2 and TRBJ2-1): GAGVSQSPSNKVTEKGKDVELRCDPISGHTALYWYRQSLGQGLEFLIYFQGNSAPDKSGLPSDRFSAERTGGSVSTLTIQRTQQEDSAVYLCASSLEPSRDEQFFGPGTRLTVL.

The rearrangement links TRBV20-1 to TRBJ2-5, with 9 bases identical to TRBD2. Germline V CDR1 and CDR2: DFQATT, SNEGSKA (reference sequence). The CDR3 sequence is 14 residues long. The V and J ends lost 3 bases and 4 bases, in that order; junction bases with no gene match: 6. CDR3 DNA: TGCAGTGCTAGTGACGCGGGGGGGCGAGAGACCCAGTACTTC. Its translation: CSASDAGGRETQYF.

This clonotype was seen repeatedly, ten times or more. This sequence joins TRBV5-1 and TRBJ2-1, with 7 bases fitting TRBD1. The ends lost 4 bases at V and 0 bases at J; junction bases unmatched: 10. This CDR3 region has 17 residues. Germline lookup yields CDR1 SGHRS and CDR2 YFSETQ. CDR3 protein: CASSRTGQRSSYNEQFF. The CDR3 bases are TGCGCCAGCAGCCGCACGGGACAGCGAAGCTCCTACAATGAGCAGTTCTTC. The full variable domain, rest sourced from reference TRBV5-1 and TRBJ2-1, is KAGVTQTPRYLIKTRGQQVTLSCSPISGHRSVSWYQQTPGQGLQFLFEYFSETQRNKGNFPGRFSGRQFSNSRSEMNVSTLELGDSALYLCASSRTGQRSSYNEQFFGPGTRLTVL.

V is TRBV2 and J is TRBJ1-2, with D hard to call. This CDR3 region has 12 residues. From germline, CDR1 is SNHLY and CDR2 FYNNEI. V was cut by 6 bases and J by 4 bases, with 9 bases left in between. In DNA, the CDR3 is TGTGCCAGCAGCTCGGGTGTCTATGGCTACACCTTC. Translating gives CASSSGVYGYTF.

This clonotype was seen a handful of times. The rearrangement uses TRBV6-1 and TRBJ1-5; D is ambiguous. The CDR3 has 16 residues. The ends were cut back, 6 bases at V and 0 bases at J, with 15 bases in the middle. Per the germline V gene, CDR1 is MNHNS and CDR2 is SASEGT. The CDR3 DNA is TGTGCCAGCAGCATAGGCGGGTCCTATAGCAATCAGCCCCAGCATTTT. This encodes CASSIGGSYSNQPQHF.

The table lists this clonotype with a few counts. The CDR3 region is CAGDRGSHGYTF. The CDR3 region has the DNA TGTGCCGGAGACAGGGGTAGTCATGGCTACACCTTC. The chain is built from TRBV2 and TRBJ1-2; 8 nucleotides line up with TRBD1. After removal of 11 bases from V and 6 bases from J, the junction contained 8 bases not matched to a gene. Germline V gene data show CDR1 as SNHLY and CDR2 as FYNNEI. The CDR3 is 12 amino acids. The full variable domain, completed using reference TRBV2 and TRBJ1-2, is EPEVTQTPSHQVTQMGQEVILRCVPISNHLYFYWYRQILGQKVEFLVSFYNNEISEKSEIFDDQFSVERPDGSNFTLKIRSTKLEDSAMYFCAGDRGSHGYTFGSGTRLTVV.

The chain links TRBV10-3 to TRBJ2-5; 9 nucleotides line up with TRBD1. V was clipped by 2 bases and J by 5 bases; unmatched bases: 15. Germline V gene lookup returns CDR1 ENHRY and CDR2 SYGVKD. CDR3 length: 18 amino acids. The CDR3 region is CAISEARPGQGRSETQYF. As DNA, the CDR3 is TGTGCCATCAGTGAGGCCCGGCCGGGACAGGGTAGATCCGAGACCCAGTACTTC.

This clonotype was recorded a few times. This chain uses TRBV5-5 with TRBJ1-6; unclear D gene. The CDR3 covers 12 residues. The ends were cut back, 3 bases at V and 9 bases at J, with 7 bases in the middle. Germline V gene sequence: CDR1 SGHKS, CDR2 YYEKEE (reference sequence). The CDR3 is CASSSQASPLHF. CDR3 nucleotide sequence: TGTGCCAGCAGCTCACAAGCTTCACCCCTCCACTTT.

The rearrangement uses TRBV20-1 and TRBJ1-6; D is unclear. V dropped 4 bases and J dropped 10 bases, with 20 bases sitting between them. The germline V gene has CDR1 DFQATT and CDR2 SNEGSKA (reference sequence). The length of the CDR3 is 15 residues. In nucleotides, the CDR3 is TGCAGTGCTACACGGGCCTGGGGTATCCCATCACCCCTCCACTTT. It is translated as CSATRAWGIPSPLHF.

CDR3 amino acids: CASDLGRNEKLFF. CDR3 in DNA: TGTGCCAGCGACCTAGGAAGGAATGAAAAACTGTTTTTT. The V gene is TRBV6-1, the J gene TRBJ1-4; unclear D gene. The CDR3 is 13 residues long. The germline gives CDR1 MNHNS, CDR2 SASEGT. With 8 bases removed from V and 5 bases from J, the gap between germline ends came to 12 bases.

The chain carries TRBV12-3 or TRBV12-4 and TRBJ2-3; TRBD2 aligns across 8 bases. The CDR3 is 15 amino acids. Unmatched junction bases numbered 3, after V lost 3 bases and J lost 1 base. In nucleotides, the CDR3 is TGTGCCAGCAGTTTTGCGCGGGGGGGCACAGATACGCAGTATTTT. Translated, it gives CASSFARGGTDTQYF.

The rearrangement joins TRBV13 to TRBJ2-7; no clear D. Looked up from germline, CDR1 is PRHDT and CDR2 is FYEKMQ (reference sequence). The CDR3 consists of 12 residues. The V end was cut by 4 bases, the J end by 4 bases, with 8 bases between. In DNA, the CDR3 is TGTGCCAGCAGCTCCGCCTTGTACGAGCAGTACTTC. It yields the protein CASSSALYEQYF. The full variable domain, rest sourced from reference TRBV13 and TRBJ2-7, is AAGVIQSPRHLIKEKRETATLKCYPIPRHDTVYWYQQGPGQDPQFLISFYEKMQSDKGSIPDRFSAQQFSDYHSELNMSSLELGDSALYFCASSSALYEQYFGPGTRLTVT.

Only a few counts were recorded for this clonotype. This sequence joins TRBV25-1 and TRBJ2-1; TRBD2 agrees at 8 bases. There are 15 residues in the CDR3. Trimming removed 4 bases from V and 9 bases from J; junction bases left unmatched: 11. Looked up from germline, CDR1 is MGHDK and CDR2 is SYGVNS. The CDR3 DNA reads TGTGCCAGCAGTGCCGGAAAGCGGGAGATGGGTGAGCAGTTCTTC. Protein: CASSAGKREMGEQFF.

This clonotype was observed a handful of times. The rearrangement links TRBV2 to TRBJ2-1; TRBD2 matches 15 bases. Trimming took 6 bases from V and 5 from J; bases not matched to a gene: 2. Germline assignment: CDR1 SNHLY and CDR2 FYNNEI. This CDR3 contains 15 residues. The CDR3 spells CASRRTSGRDNEQFF. The DNA of the CDR3 is TGTGCCAGCAGGCGGACTAGCGGGAGGGACAATGAGCAGTTCTTC.

This clonotype was observed a few times. The chain combines TRBV14 with TRBJ2-1; 11 bases align to TRBD2. This CDR3 contains 16 residues. Germline V CDR1 and CDR2: SGHDN, FVKESK. The V segment lost 4 bases and the J segment 4 bases; nucleotides outside the gene matches: 6. This CDR3 is CASSPRRLAGYNEQFF. In DNA form, the CDR3 reads TGTGCCAGCAGCCCCCGAAGACTAGCGGGATACAATGAGCAGTTCTTC.